This T cell receptor beta chain was retrieved from a study of identifying expanded T cells in peripheral blood. The V gene lost 3 bases and the J gene lost 0 bases, with 7 bases spanning the gap. Germline loops: CDR1 SGHDT, CDR2 YYEEEE. This CDR3 has 15 residues. Produced via immunoSEQ multiplex PCR; TCRdb's table is partial and in-frame only. This table holds tens of thousands of clones, around 88% found once. The chain recombines TRBV5-6 with TRBJ2-6; no clear D. Source material: blood. The clonotype originates from a person aged 18-69 years in good health. The CDR3 loop reads CASSSKVSGANVLTF. The CDR3 nucleotides read TGTGCCAGCAGCTCAAAGGTCTCTGGGGCCAACGTCCTGACTTTC. Full variable domain (outside the CDR3, taken from reference TRBV5-6 and TRBJ2-6): DAGVTQSPTHLIKTRGQQVTLRCSPKSGHDTVSWYQQALGQGPQFIFQYYEEEERQRGNFPDRFSGHQFPNYSSELNVNALLLGDSALYLCASSSKVSGANVLTFGAGSRLTVL.